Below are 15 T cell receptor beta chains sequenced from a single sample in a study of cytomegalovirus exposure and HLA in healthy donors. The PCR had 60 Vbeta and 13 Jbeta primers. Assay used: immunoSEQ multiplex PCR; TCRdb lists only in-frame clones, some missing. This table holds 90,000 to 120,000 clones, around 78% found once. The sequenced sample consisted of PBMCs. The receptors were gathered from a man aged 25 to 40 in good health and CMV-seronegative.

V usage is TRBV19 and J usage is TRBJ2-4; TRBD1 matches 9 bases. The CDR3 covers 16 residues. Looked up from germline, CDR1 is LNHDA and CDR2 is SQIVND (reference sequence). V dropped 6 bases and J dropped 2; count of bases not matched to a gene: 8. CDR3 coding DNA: TGTGCCAGTAGCCCGGGACAGGGTTCTCCCAAAAACATTCAGTACTTC. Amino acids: CASSPGQGSPKNIQYF.

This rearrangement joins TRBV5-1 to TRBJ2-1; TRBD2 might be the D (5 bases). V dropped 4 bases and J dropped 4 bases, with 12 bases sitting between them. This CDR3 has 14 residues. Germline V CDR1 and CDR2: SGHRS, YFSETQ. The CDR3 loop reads CASSAGERYNEQFF. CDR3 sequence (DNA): TGCGCCAGCAGCGCCGGGGAAAGATACAATGAGCAGTTCTTC.

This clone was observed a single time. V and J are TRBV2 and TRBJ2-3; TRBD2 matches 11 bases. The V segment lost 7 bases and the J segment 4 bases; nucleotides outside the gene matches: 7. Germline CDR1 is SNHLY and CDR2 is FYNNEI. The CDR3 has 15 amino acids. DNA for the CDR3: TGTGCCAGCACCTCCCTAGCGGGGGGTTCAGATACGCAGTATTTT. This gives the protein CASTSLAGGSDTQYF.

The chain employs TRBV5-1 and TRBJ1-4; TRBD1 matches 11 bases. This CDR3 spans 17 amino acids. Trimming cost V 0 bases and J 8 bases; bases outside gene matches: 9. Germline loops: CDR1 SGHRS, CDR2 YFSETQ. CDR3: CASSLAARTGGEEKLFF. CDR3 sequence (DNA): TGCGCCAGCAGCTTGGCTGCCCGGACAGGGGGCGAAGAAAAACTGTTTTTT.

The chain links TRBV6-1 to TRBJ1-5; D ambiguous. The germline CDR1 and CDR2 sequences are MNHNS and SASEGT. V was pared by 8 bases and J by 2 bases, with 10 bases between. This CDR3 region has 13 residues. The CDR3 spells CASYKEGNQPQHF. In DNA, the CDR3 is TGTGCCAGCTACAAAGAAGGCAATCAGCCCCAGCATTTT.

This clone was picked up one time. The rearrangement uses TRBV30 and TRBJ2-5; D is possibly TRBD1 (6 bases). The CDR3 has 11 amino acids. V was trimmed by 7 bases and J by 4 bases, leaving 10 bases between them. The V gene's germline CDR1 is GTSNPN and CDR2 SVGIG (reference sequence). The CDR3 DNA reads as TGTGCCTTATCAGGGGTAGAGACCCAGTACTTC. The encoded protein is CALSGVETQYF.

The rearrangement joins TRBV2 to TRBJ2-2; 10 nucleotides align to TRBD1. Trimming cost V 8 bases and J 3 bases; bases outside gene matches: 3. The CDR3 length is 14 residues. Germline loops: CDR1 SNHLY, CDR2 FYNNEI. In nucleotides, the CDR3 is TGTGCCAGCTTAGGGACAGGGGACACCGGGGAGCTGTTTTTT. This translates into CASLGTGDTGELFF. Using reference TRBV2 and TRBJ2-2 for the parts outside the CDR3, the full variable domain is EPEVTQTPSHQVTQMGQEVILRCVPISNHLYFYWYRQILGQKVEFLVSFYNNEISEKSEIFDDQFSVERPDGSNFTLKIRSTKLEDSAMYFCASLGTGDTGELFFGEGSRLTVL.

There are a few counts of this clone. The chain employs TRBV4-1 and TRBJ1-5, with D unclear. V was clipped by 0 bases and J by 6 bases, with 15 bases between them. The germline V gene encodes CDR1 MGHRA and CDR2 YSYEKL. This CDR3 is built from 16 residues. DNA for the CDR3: TGCGCCAGCAGCCAAGATAACGGGTACTCCGGTCAGCCCCAGCATTTT. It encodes CASSQDNGYSGQPQHF.

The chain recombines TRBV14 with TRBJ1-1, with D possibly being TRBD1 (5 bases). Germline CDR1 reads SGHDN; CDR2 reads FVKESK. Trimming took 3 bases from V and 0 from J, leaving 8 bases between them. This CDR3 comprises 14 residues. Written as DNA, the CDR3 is TGTGCCAGCAGCCAGACAGAAATGAACACTGAAGCTTTCTTT. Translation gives CASSQTEMNTEAFF. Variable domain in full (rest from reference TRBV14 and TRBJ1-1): EAGVTQFPSHSVIEKGQTVTLRCDPISGHDNLYWYRRVMGKEIKFLLHFVKESKQDESGMPNNRFLAERTGGTYSTLKVQPAELEDSGVYFCASSQTEMNTEAFFGQGTRLTVV.

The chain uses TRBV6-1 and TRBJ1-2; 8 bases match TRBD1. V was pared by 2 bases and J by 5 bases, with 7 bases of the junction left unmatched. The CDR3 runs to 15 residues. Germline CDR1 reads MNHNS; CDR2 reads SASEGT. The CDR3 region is CASSEWGQASYGYTF. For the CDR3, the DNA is TGTGCCAGCAGTGAATGGGGACAGGCTTCTTATGGCTACACCTTC.

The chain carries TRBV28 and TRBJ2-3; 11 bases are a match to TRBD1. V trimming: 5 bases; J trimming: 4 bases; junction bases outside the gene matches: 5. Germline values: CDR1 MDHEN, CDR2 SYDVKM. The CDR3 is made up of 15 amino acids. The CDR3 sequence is CASSKPGQGADTQYF. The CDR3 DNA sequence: TGTGCCAGCAGTAAACCGGGACAGGGGGCAGATACGCAGTATTTT.

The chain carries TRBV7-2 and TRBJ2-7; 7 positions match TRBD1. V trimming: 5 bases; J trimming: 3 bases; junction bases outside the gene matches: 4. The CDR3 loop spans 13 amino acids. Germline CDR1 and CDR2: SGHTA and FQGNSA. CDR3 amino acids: CASSPRQGYEQYF. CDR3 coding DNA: TGTGCCAGCAGCCCACGACAGGGCTACGAGCAGTACTTC.

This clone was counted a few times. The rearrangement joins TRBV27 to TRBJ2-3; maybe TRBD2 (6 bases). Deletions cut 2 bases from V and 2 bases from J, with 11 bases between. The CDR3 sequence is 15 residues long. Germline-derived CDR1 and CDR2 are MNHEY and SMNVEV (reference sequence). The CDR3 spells CASSLRGRDTDTQYF. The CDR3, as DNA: TGTGCCAGCAGTTTACGAGGGCGGGACACAGATACGCAGTATTTT.

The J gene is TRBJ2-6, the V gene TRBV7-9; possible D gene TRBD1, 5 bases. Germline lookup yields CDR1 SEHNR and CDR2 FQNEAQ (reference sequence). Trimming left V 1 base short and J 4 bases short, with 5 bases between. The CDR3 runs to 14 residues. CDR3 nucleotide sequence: TGTGCCAGCAGCTTAGGGACAGGGGCCAACGTCCTGACTTTC. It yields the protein CASSLGTGANVLTF.

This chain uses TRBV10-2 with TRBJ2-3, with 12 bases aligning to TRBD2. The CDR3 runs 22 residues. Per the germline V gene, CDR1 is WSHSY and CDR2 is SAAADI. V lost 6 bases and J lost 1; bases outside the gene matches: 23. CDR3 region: CASSAVAASGRAGVERTDTQYF. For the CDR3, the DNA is TGCGCCAGCAGCGCAGTCGCGGCTAGCGGGAGGGCCGGGGTAGAGCGCACAGATACGCAGTATTTT.